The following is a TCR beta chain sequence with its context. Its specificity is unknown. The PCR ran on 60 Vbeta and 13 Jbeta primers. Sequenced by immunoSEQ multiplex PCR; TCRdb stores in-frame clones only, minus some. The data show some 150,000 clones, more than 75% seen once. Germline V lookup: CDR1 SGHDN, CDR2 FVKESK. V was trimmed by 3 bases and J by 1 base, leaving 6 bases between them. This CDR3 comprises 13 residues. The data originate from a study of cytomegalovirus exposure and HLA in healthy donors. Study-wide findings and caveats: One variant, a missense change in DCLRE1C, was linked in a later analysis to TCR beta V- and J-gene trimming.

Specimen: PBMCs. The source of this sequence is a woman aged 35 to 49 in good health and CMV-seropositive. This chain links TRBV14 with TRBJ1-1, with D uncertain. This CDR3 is CASSQSENTEAFF. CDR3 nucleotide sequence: TGTGCCAGCAGCCAGTCAGAGAACACTGAAGCTTTCTTT.